Following are 22 T cell receptor beta chains from one sample sequenced in a study of shared clonotypes between healthy human individuals. CD8 cells regarded as naive lacked CD45RO, were positively chosen for CCR7, and omitted terminally differentiated effector memory CD45RA+ cells. The data were produced by immunoSEQ multiplex PCR, yet TCRdb's version contains in-frame clones alone and is incomplete. The sample lists around 2.1 million clones, 93% seen once, with roughly 1.8% in the top ten. Sequencing was carried out using naive CD8+ T cells from PBMCs. The receptors were sampled from a man aged 18 to 35 in good health. Some clones in this sample may be carry-over from other donors' samples.

J is TRBJ2-3 and V is TRBV15, with 10 nucleotides matching TRBD2. The J segment lost 6 bases and the V segment lost 5 bases, leaving 5 bases of the junction unmatched. The CDR3 contains 14 residues. CDR1 and CDR2 (germline): LNHNV, YYDKDF (reference sequence). CDR3: CATSGSGRGDTQYF. DNA for the CDR3: TGTGCCACCAGCGGGAGCGGGAGGGGGGATACGCAGTATTTT.

The CDR3: CASRRANTEAFF. The CDR3 coding sequence is TGTGCCAGCAGGAGGGCGAACACTGAAGCTTTCTTT. The chain joins TRBV27 to TRBJ1-1; D is undetermined. Germline CDR1 MNHEY, CDR2 SMNVEV (reference sequence). The CDR3 has 12 residues. Trimming left V 6 bases short and J 1 base short, with 6 bases between.

CDR3 DNA sequence: TGTGCCAGCAGCCTAAGGGTCTCGGACTACGAGCAGTACTTC. This codes for CASSLRVSDYEQYF. The rearrangement links TRBV7-2 to TRBJ2-7; no clear D gene. Looked up from germline, CDR1 is SGHTA and CDR2 is FQGNSA. V was shortened by 5 bases and J by 3 bases, with 14 bases between the two germline ends. The CDR3 sequence is 14 residues long.

The chain couples TRBV27 to TRBJ1-2, with 8 bases fitting TRBD1. The CDR3 length is 13 residues. The germline V gene encodes CDR1 MNHEY and CDR2 SMNVEV (reference sequence). V lost 6 bases to trimming and J lost 5 bases; unmatched junction nucleotides: 5. The CDR3 here is CASRPGGRYGYTF. The CDR3 nucleotides read TGTGCCAGCAGACCAGGGGGCCGGTATGGCTACACCTTC.

The chain combines TRBV5-4 with TRBJ2-2, with 10 positions matching TRBD2. The germline V gene has CDR1 SGHNT and CDR2 YYREEE (reference sequence). V shed 4 bases and J 5 bases; nucleotides not matched to a gene: 8. This CDR3 is 16 amino acids long. The CDR3 nucleotides are TGTGCCAGCAGCGACGTAGCGGGAGGTTTGACCGGGGAGCTGTTTTTT. Translated, it gives CASSDVAGGLTGELFF.

Details on this clone: The same CDR3 can be traced to other DNA sequences in this sample. The V call is TRBV19, the J call TRBJ2-5; D is perhaps TRBD2 (6 bases). CDR1 and CDR2 from the germline V gene are LNHDA and SQIVND (reference sequence). V shed 5 bases and J shed 0 bases, with 10 bases lying between them. The CDR3 covers 14 residues. The CDR3 is CASSSRGYQETQYF. The CDR3 DNA sequence: TGTGCCAGTAGTTCCCGGGGGTACCAAGAGACCCAGTACTTC.

This clone was counted only a few times. The sample holds other DNA sequences that translate to the same CDR3. This chain connects TRBV27 to TRBJ1-1, with a possible D match to TRBD1 (6 bases). This CDR3 has 15 amino acids. Looked up from germline, CDR1 is MNHEY and CDR2 is SMNVEV (reference sequence). Deletions cut 0 bases from V and 5 bases from J, with 13 bases between. In nucleotides, the CDR3 is TGTGCCAGCAGTTTATCGGCGGGGGGCGGAACTGAAGCTTTCTTT. This sequence encodes CASSLSAGGGTEAFF.

The rearrangement uses TRBV11-2 and TRBJ2-7; D is ambiguous. The CDR3 contains 15 residues. Germline-derived CDR1 and CDR2 are SGHAT and FQNNGV. V lost 3 bases and J 0 bases, leaving 12 bases between the germline ends. The CDR3 DNA follows: TGTGCCAGCAGCTTCGTAGTAGGCGGCTCCTACGAGCAGTACTTC. As protein: CASSFVVGGSYEQYF. Together with reference TRBV11-2 and TRBJ2-7, the CDR3 gives the full variable domain: EAGVAQSPRYKIIEKRQSVAFWCNPISGHATLYWYQQILGQGPKLLIQFQNNGVVDDSQLPKDRFSAERLKGVDSTLKIQPAKLEDSAVYLCASSFVVGGSYEQYFGPGTRLTVT.

This chain connects TRBV11-2 to TRBJ2-2; D gene ambiguous. The length of the CDR3 is 13 residues. From germline, CDR1 is SGHAT and CDR2 FQNNGV. V was clipped by 5 bases and J by 4 bases, with 8 bases between them. Here the CDR3 DNA reads TGTGCCAGCAGCCCCCCTCTCACCGGGGAGCTGTTTTTT. Translation gives CASSPPLTGELFF.

The chain uses TRBV9 and TRBJ2-7, with 11 bases lining up with TRBD2. The CDR3 sequence is 13 residues long. V lost 4 bases and J lost 7; bases outside the gene matches: 4. The germline gives CDR1 SGDLS, CDR2 YYNGEE. The CDR3 protein is CASSIGTSGEQYF. The CDR3 DNA reads TGTGCCAGCAGCATAGGGACTAGCGGTGAGCAGTACTTC.

Turning to this clone: Additional DNA sequences in this sample encode the identical CDR3. The gene calls are TRBV15 and TRBJ2-5; 7 nucleotides line up with TRBD1. The germline V gene encodes CDR1 LNHNV and CDR2 YYDKDF (reference sequence). The CDR3 runs 15 residues. The V gene end was trimmed by 1 base and the J gene end by 5 bases; junction bases not matched to a gene: 7. CDR3 DNA sequence: TGTGCCACCAGCAGAGGACAGGGCGCCGGGGAGACCCAGTACTTC. It specifies CATSRGQGAGETQYF.

The chain combines TRBV2 with TRBJ2-3; D is ambiguous. The CDR3 length is 15 residues. In germline, CDR1 is SNHLY, CDR2 FYNNEI. V shed 3 bases and J shed 2 bases, with 12 bases lying between them. The CDR3 protein is CASSEGGGPTDTQYF. In nucleotides, the CDR3 is TGTGCCAGCAGTGAGGGCGGCGGCCCCACAGATACGCAGTATTTT. The variable domain in full, completed from reference TRBV2 and TRBJ2-3, reads EPEVTQTPSHQVTQMGQEVILRCVPISNHLYFYWYRQILGQKVEFLVSFYNNEISEKSEIFDDQFSVERPDGSNFTLKIRSTKLEDSAMYFCASSEGGGPTDTQYFGPGTRLTVL.

This clone showed up just once. The V call is TRBV5-4, the J call TRBJ1-1; no firm D call. Germline V gene data show CDR1 as SGHNT and CDR2 as YYREEE (reference sequence). The CDR3 has 15 residues. The V gene lost 2 bases and the J gene lost 3 bases, with 14 bases spanning the gap. The CDR3 sequence is CASSFLGGGDTEAFF. CDR3 coding DNA: TGTGCCAGCAGCTTCCTAGGCGGTGGGGACACTGAAGCTTTCTTT.

Concerning this clone: This sample includes further DNA sequences coding for the same CDR3. The J gene is TRBJ1-1, the V gene TRBV4-3; D remains unclear. The CDR3 extends over 13 amino acids. V was pared by 1 base and J by 0 bases, with 3 bases between. The germline CDR1 and CDR2 sequences are LGHNA and YSLEER. CDR3 sequence: CASSQVLNTEAFF. In DNA form, the CDR3 reads TGCGCCAGCAGCCAAGTTCTGAACACTGAAGCTTTCTTT.

The chain carries TRBV6-1 and TRBJ1-1; a possible D gene is TRBD1 (6 bases). V lost 4 bases to trimming and J lost 1 base, with 13 bases between them. The CDR3 consists of 15 residues. Germline V CDR1 and CDR2: MNHNS, SASEGT. Here the CDR3 reads CASSGTRGANTEAFF. The CDR3 DNA reads as TGTGCCAGCAGTGGGACCCGGGGGGCGAACACTGAAGCTTTCTTT.

This rearrangement joins TRBV7-6 to TRBJ2-5, with 8 bases matching TRBD2. Germline V gene sequence: CDR1 SGHVS, CDR2 FNYEAQ. This CDR3 has 13 amino acids. V was pared by 5 bases and J by 9 bases, with 8 bases of the junction left unmatched. Here the CDR3 reads CASSPVVGGAQYF. CDR3 DNA sequence: TGTGCCAGCAGCCCCGTCGTCGGGGGGGCCCAGTACTTC.

About this clone: The sample contains more than one DNA sequence encoding this CDR3. The V gene is TRBV27, the J gene TRBJ2-1; TRBD2 aligns across 8 bases. This CDR3 spans 15 amino acids. Germline V lookup: CDR1 MNHEY, CDR2 SMNVEV (reference sequence). V trimming: 6 bases; J trimming: 0 bases; junction bases outside the gene matches: 4. DNA for the CDR3: TGTGCCAGCAGGGCTAGCGGGTCCTCCTACAATGAGCAGTTCTTC. Its protein product is CASRASGSSYNEQFF.

This rearrangement joins TRBV28 to TRBJ2-5; the match to TRBD1 covers 7 bases. V trimming: 4 bases; J trimming: 5 bases; junction bases outside the gene matches: 7. Per the germline V gene, CDR1 is MDHEN and CDR2 is SYDVKM. This CDR3 has 14 amino acids. The CDR3 DNA reads TGTGCCAGCAGTTCGACAGGGAAGGGGGAGACCCAGTACTTC. Translated, it gives CASSSTGKGETQYF.

The genes are TRBV6-5 and TRBJ1-5; D remains unclear. The germline gives CDR1 MNHEY, CDR2 SVGAGI. V dropped 7 bases and J dropped 1 base, with 14 bases sitting between them. The CDR3 extends over 15 amino acids. In nucleotides, the CDR3 is TGTGCCAGCACCCCGTGGGGTGGGAGCAATCAGCCCCAGCATTTT. This gives the protein CASTPWGGSNQPQHF.

This chain links TRBV29-1 with TRBJ2-3, with D hard to call. Germline lookup yields CDR1 SQVTM and CDR2 ANQGSEA. CDR3 size: 9 residues. The V and J ends lost 3 bases and 9 bases respectively, with 4 bases between them. This CDR3 reads CSVDGTQYF. The CDR3 nucleotides read TGCAGCGTTGATGGAACGCAGTATTTT.

The chain has TRBV5-4 and TRBJ2-7; perhaps TRBD1 as D (6 bases). The germline gives CDR1 SGHNT, CDR2 YYREEE (reference sequence). This CDR3 is built from 13 residues. V shed 2 bases and J shed 6 bases, with 12 bases lying between them. The CDR3 DNA is TGTGCCAGCAGCTTCCCCGGGACACTCGAGCAGTACTTC. Protein: CASSFPGTLEQYF.

The chain joins TRBV7-2 to TRBJ2-1; the match to TRBD2 covers 8 bases. Germline CDR1 is SGHTA and CDR2 is FQGNSA. Trimming took 2 bases from V and 0 from J; bases not matched to a gene: 6. CDR3 length: 17 amino acids. DNA for the CDR3: TGTGCCAGCAGCTTAAGGAGCGGGAGTAACTCCTACAATGAGCAGTTCTTC. As protein: CASSLRSGSNSYNEQFF.